The sequence of this T cell receptor beta chain was determined in a study of HIV-infected patients and healthy controls. Alpha and beta constant-region primers primed reverse transcription of approximately 0.55 ug RNA. Separate chain-specific third strand synthesis with multiplexing indices produced the alpha and beta libraries. Using its own MiXCR run on the 5' RACE reads, TCRdb lists one record per CDR3 protein. This table holds nearly 25,000 distinct CDR3 sequences, under 9.5% found once. Many counts were recorded for this clonotype. No cell fractionation was done, so the repertoire covers all unsorted peripheral blood T cells. Sequenced input: blood. The clonotype was recovered from an adult in good health.

The CDR3 protein is CASSLTSGGANTGELFF. CDR3 in DNA: TGCGCCAGCAGCTTAACTAGCGGGGGAGCGAACACCGGGGAGCTGTTTTTT. The chain has TRBV5-1 and TRBJ2-2; 11 bases align to TRBD2. CDR1 is SGHRS and CDR2 is YFSETQ in the germline V gene. The CDR3 sequence is 17 residues long. The J segment lost 0 bases and the V segment lost 2 bases, leaving 3 bases of the junction unmatched.